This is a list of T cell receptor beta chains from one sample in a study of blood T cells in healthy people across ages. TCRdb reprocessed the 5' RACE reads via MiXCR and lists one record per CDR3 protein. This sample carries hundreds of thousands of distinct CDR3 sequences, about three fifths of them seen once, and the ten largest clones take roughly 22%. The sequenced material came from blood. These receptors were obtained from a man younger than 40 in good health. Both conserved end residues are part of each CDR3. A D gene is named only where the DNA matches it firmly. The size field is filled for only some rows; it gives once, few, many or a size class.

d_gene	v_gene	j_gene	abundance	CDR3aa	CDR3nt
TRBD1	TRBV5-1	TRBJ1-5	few	CASSPLGTGAQPQHF	TGCGCCAGCAGCCCCCTCGGTACAGGGGCTCAGCCCCAGCATTTT
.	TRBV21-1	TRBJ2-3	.	CASRVATPLGDTQYF	TGTGCCAGCAGGGTAGCGACTCCCCTCGGGGATACGCAGTATTTT
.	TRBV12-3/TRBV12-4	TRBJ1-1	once	CASSFRRRLGGKVNTEAFF	TGTGCCAGCAGTTTTCGGCGTCGGCTGGGGGGCAAGGTGAACACTGAAGCTTTCTTT
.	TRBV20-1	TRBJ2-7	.	CSADGDRAGTYEQYF	TGCAGTGCTGACGGCGACAGGGCGGGAACCTACGAGCAGTACTTC
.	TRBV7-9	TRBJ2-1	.	CASSSKGGVSYNEQFF	TGTGCCAGCAGCTCCAAAGGCGGGGTCTCCTACAATGAGCAGTTCTTC
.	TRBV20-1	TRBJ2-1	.	CSARDWDRDGQEKHYNEQFF	TGCAGTGCTAGAGATTGGGATAGGGACGGACAAGAAAAACATTACAATGAGCAGTTCTTC
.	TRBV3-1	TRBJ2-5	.	CASSPWDGKETQYF	TGTGCCAGCAGCCCCTGGGACGGGAAAGAGACCCAGTACTTC
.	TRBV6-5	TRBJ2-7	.	CASSYEAGSSYEQYF	TGTGCCAGCAGTTATGAAGCAGGGAGCTCCTACGAGCAGTACTTC
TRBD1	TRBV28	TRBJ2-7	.	CASRDRALGYEQYF	TGTGCCAGCAGGGACAGGGCTCTTGGCTACGAGCAGTACTTC
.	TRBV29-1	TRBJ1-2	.	CSAQQGSGYTF	TGCAGCGCACAACAGGGTTCTGGCTACACCTTC
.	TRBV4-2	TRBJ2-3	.	CASSQDPRVTSTDTQYF	TGTGCCAGCAGCCAAGATCCGCGGGTTACTAGCACAGATACGCAGTATTTT
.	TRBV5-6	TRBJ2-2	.	CASSSTDRVNTGELFF	TGTGCCAGCAGCTCCACAGACAGAGTAAACACCGGGGAGCTGTTTTTT
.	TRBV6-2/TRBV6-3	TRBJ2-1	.	CASSDASYNEQFF	TGTGCCAGCAGTGACGCCTCCTACAATGAGCAGTTCTTC
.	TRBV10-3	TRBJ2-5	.	CAISEQSKDSQETQYF	TGTGCCATCAGTGAGCAGTCAAAGGACAGCCAAGAGACCCAGTACTTC
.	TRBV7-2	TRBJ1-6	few	CASSRESAPLHF	TGTGCCAGCAGCCGGGAGTCAGCACCCCTCCACTTT
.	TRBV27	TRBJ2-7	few	CASSLRSPTYEQYF	TGTGCCAGCAGTTTACGCTCGCCCACCTACGAGCAGTACTTC
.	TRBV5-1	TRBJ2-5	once	CASSLMGPQETQYF	TGCGCCAGCAGCTTGATGGGACCCCAAGAGACCCAGTACTTC
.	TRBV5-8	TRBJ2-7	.	CASSWIGRTTSYEQYF	TGTGCCAGCAGCTGGATCGGCCGAACAACCTCCTACGAGCAGTACTTC
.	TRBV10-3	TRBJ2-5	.	CAISAGLETQYF	TGTGCCATCAGTGCGGGGCTAGAGACCCAGTACTTC
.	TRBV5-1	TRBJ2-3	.	CASSLGEWSTDTQYF	TGCGCCAGCAGCTTGGGGGAATGGAGCACAGATACGCAGTATTTT
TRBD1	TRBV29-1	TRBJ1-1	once	CSVEVGQGVAEAFF	TGCAGCGTTGAAGTTGGACAGGGGGTCGCTGAAGCTTTCTTT
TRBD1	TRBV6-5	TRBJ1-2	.	CASRRDSQLYGYTF	TGTGCCAGCAGAAGGGACAGTCAGCTCTATGGCTACACCTTC
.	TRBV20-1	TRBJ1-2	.	CSLSNYGYTF	TGCAGTCTCTCCAACTATGGCTACACCTTC
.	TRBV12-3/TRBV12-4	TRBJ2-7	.	CASSLSRGRGIRRGTYEQYF	TGTGCCAGCAGTTTGAGTCGGGGGCGCGGTATTCGCCGTGGCACCTACGAGCAGTACTTC
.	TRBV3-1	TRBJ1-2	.	CASTPDGTYGYTF	TGTGCCAGCACCCCGGACGGAACCTATGGCTACACCTTC
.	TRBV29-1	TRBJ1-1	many	CSTLRGTEAFF	TGCAGCACTTTAAGGGGCACTGAAGCTTTCTTT
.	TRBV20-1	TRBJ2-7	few	CSASQQAPDEQYF	TGCAGTGCTAGTCAGCAGGCCCCCGACGAGCAGTACTTC
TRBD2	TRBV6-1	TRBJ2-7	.	CASRLYESSGPYEQYF	TGTGCCAGCAGGCTCTACGAGTCTAGCGGCCCCTACGAGCAGTACTTC
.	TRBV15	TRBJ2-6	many	CATSGLQGTGANVLTF	TGTGCCACCAGCGGTTTGCAGGGGACTGGGGCCAACGTCCTGACTTTC
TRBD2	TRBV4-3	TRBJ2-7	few	CASSQGTSGRNEQYF	TGCGCCAGCAGCCAAGGGACTAGCGGGAGAAATGAGCAGTACTTC
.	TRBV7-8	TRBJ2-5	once	CASSLVALVETQYF	TGTGCCAGCAGCTTAGTTGCTTTGGTTGAGACCCAGTACTTC